This passage covers 21 T cell receptor beta chains from one sample sequenced in a study of vaccination effects on CD4 cells after COVID-19. ViraFEST expansion of antigen-specific CD4+ T cells with viral peptide pools preceded sequencing. The culture ran for 10 days before CD4+ T cells were isolated. Each participant received a vaccine that was either BNT162b2 or mRNA-1273, given as two doses. No cognate antigen is known for these TCRs. TCRdb's copy holds only in-frame clones and misses some; the assay was immunoSEQ multiplex PCR. The sample comprises roughly 24,000 clones, approximately 72% of which are singletons, and roughly 10% rests with the top ten. The specimen comprised CD4+ T cells from PBMCs cultured with HCoV-NL63 spike peptides, sampled after COVID-19 vaccination. Receptors were obtained from a human donor who received a COVID-19 vaccine.

This clone was seen more than once but under ten times. The genes are TRBV18 and TRBJ2-7; 9 bases agree with TRBD1. Germline V lookup: CDR1 KGHSH, CDR2 LQKENI. Germline trimming cut 5 bases from V and 0 bases from J; bases unmatched to any gene: 2. The CDR3 extends over 14 amino acids. CDR3 in DNA: TGTGCCAGCTCATCGACAGGGGGCTCCTACGAGCAGTACTTC. This translates into CASSSTGGSYEQYF.

This clone appeared a few times. The rearrangement joins TRBV7-8 to TRBJ2-3; the D is unclear. From germline, CDR1 is SGHVS and CDR2 FQNEAQ. The CDR3 totals 13 residues. Trimming took 6 bases from V and 5 from J, leaving 12 bases between them. CDR3 sequence: CASRKEIVDTQYF. CDR3 coding DNA: TGTGCCAGCAGAAAGGAGATTGTAGATACGCAGTATTTT.

The chain links TRBV30 to TRBJ2-7, with unresolved D. Per the germline V gene, CDR1 is GTSNPN and CDR2 is SVGIG (reference sequence). The CDR3 totals 11 residues. V lost 0 bases and J 8 bases, leaving 8 bases between the germline ends. This CDR3 reads CAWSVQLQQYF. The CDR3 nucleotides are TGTGCCTGGAGTGTGCAGTTACAGCAGTACTTC. The full variable domain, in which reference TRBV30 and TRBJ2-7 provide the parts outside the CDR3, is SQTIHQWPATLVQPVGSPLSLECTVEGTSNPNLYWYRQAAGRGLQLLFYSVGIGQISSEVPQNLSASRPQDRQFILSSKKLLLSDSGFYLCAWSVQLQQYFGPGTRLTVT.

The chain combines TRBV14 with TRBJ1-1; no definite D call. The CDR3 spans 14 residues. CDR1 and CDR2 (germline): SGHDN, FVKESK. Trimming removed 1 base at V and 0 bases at J, with 6 bases between. The CDR3: CASSQAALNTEAFF. CDR3 in DNA: TGTGCCAGCAGCCAAGCGGCATTGAACACTGAAGCTTTCTTT.

J is TRBJ2-1 and V is TRBV18; 10 bases agree with TRBD2. The V gene end was trimmed by 2 bases and the J gene end by 4 bases; junction bases not matched to a gene: 2. Germline CDR1 is KGHSH and CDR2 is LQKENI. The CDR3 runs to 15 residues. The CDR3 DNA reads TGTGCCAGCTCACCAGCTAGCGGGAGATACAATGAGCAGTTCTTC. Its protein product is CASSPASGRYNEQFF.

The J gene is TRBJ1-1, the V gene TRBV5-1; D might be TRBD1 (5 bases). V was pared by 2 bases and J by 1 base, with 9 bases between. From germline, CDR1 is SGHRS and CDR2 YFSETQ. CDR3 length equals 14 residues. The DNA of the CDR3 is TGCGCCAGCAGCTTCCAGACAGCGAACACTGAAGCTTTCTTT. It yields the protein CASSFQTANTEAFF.

This chain connects TRBV4-1 to TRBJ2-7; 7 bases map to TRBD1. Germline lookup yields CDR1 MGHRA and CDR2 YSYEKL. The CDR3 has 19 amino acids. V lost 0 bases and J lost 3; bases outside the gene matches: 17. CDR3 DNA sequence: TGCGCCAGCAGCCAAGATCACCTTAGGGGACAGAGTTTAGGCTACGAGCAGTACTTC. As protein: CASSQDHLRGQSLGYEQYF.

The V gene is TRBV29-1, the J gene TRBJ2-6, with D maybe TRBD1 (5 bases). Trimming cost V 5 bases and J 2 bases, with 10 bases left between them. Germline lookup yields CDR1 SQVTM and CDR2 ANQGSEA. CDR3 length equals 14 residues. The CDR3: CSVRGFAGANVLTF. CDR3 bases: TGCAGCGTTAGGGGATTCGCTGGGGCCAACGTCCTGACTTTC.

This clone was counted once. The chain links TRBV15 to TRBJ1-5; D perhaps matches TRBD1 (5 bases). The CDR3 covers 15 residues. V lost 0 bases to trimming and J lost 4 bases, with 10 bases between them. Germline CDR1 and CDR2: LNHNV and YYDKDF (reference sequence). DNA for the CDR3: TGTGCCACCAGCAGAGATCCGGGGGGGAATCAGCCCCAGCATTTT. Encoded protein: CATSRDPGGNQPQHF.

The genes are TRBV20-1 and TRBJ2-5; D unclear. The CDR3 sequence is 11 residues long. Trimming removed 3 bases from V and 3 bases from J, with 5 bases in between. Per germline, CDR1 DFQATT and CDR2 SNEGSKA (reference sequence). The CDR3 DNA reads as TGCAGTGCTAGCACTAAAGAGACCCAGTACTTC. Protein product: CSASTKETQYF.

The chain links TRBV7-9 to TRBJ1-4; 9 bases align to TRBD1. Germline V CDR1 and CDR2: SEHNR, FQNEAQ (reference sequence). The CDR3 is 15 amino acids. V shed 7 bases, J shed 0 bases, and the junction held 3 bases outside the gene matches. Written as DNA, the CDR3 is TGTGCCAGCAAGGGACAGGGTGCAACTAATGAAAAACTGTTTTTT. It encodes CASKGQGATNEKLFF. Complete variable domain (other parts from reference TRBV7-9 and TRBJ1-4): DTGVSQNPRHKITKRGQNVTFRCDPISEHNRLYWYRQTLGQGPEFLTYFQNEAQLEKSRLLSDRFSAERPKGSFSTLEIQRTEQGDSAMYLCASKGQGATNEKLFFGSGTQLSVL.

The chain employs TRBV6-4 and TRBJ1-2; weak D call: TRBD1 (5 bases). From germline, CDR1 is MRHNA and CDR2 SNTAGT. This CDR3 has 13 residues. V lost 3 bases, J lost 0 bases, and 5 bases lay in between. CDR3 loop: CASSEGANYGYTF. The CDR3 DNA reads TGTGCCAGCAGTGAAGGGGCTAACTATGGCTACACCTTC.

This clone occurred a few times. This chain links TRBV2 with TRBJ2-7, with a weak D call TRBD2 (6 bases). With 3 bases removed from V and 2 bases from J, the gap between germline ends came to 11 bases. CDR3 length: 14 residues. Germline CDR1 is SNHLY and CDR2 is FYNNEI. Here the CDR3 DNA reads TGTGCCAGCAGTGAGCACGGGGGAACCTACGAGCAGTACTTC. It specifies CASSEHGGTYEQYF.

CDR3 in amino acids: CASSVMSLAGGPNEQFF. The CDR3 bases are TGTGCCAGCAGCGTAATGTCCCTAGCGGGAGGGCCAAATGAGCAGTTCTTC. The genes are TRBV9 and TRBJ2-1; 12 bases match TRBD2. The CDR3 is made up of 17 amino acids. Per germline, CDR1 SGDLS and CDR2 YYNGEE. The J segment lost 7 bases and the V segment lost 1 base, leaving 9 bases of the junction unmatched.

This chain uses TRBV6-5 with TRBJ2-5; D gene unclear. Germline lookup yields CDR1 MNHEY and CDR2 SVGAGI. V was pared by 0 bases and J by 2 bases, with 7 bases between. The CDR3 has 14 amino acids. The CDR3 protein is CASSYSINQETQYF. CDR3 nucleotides: TGTGCCAGCAGTTACTCGATTAATCAAGAGACCCAGTACTTC.

The genes are TRBV3-1 (or the pseudogene TRBV3-2) and TRBJ2-4, with 14 bases that match TRBD2. This CDR3 has 19 residues. V was clipped by 5 bases and J by 0 bases; unmatched bases: 9. Germline CDR1 reads LGHDT; CDR2 reads YNNKEL (reference sequence). CDR3 protein: CASSSSGTSGSSAKNIQYF. CDR3 nucleotide sequence: TGTGCCAGCAGCTCCAGCGGGACTAGCGGGAGTTCAGCCAAAAACATTCAGTACTTC.

This clone was observed a handful of times. This chain joins TRBV27 and TRBJ2-7, with 9 nucleotides matching TRBD2. Trimming took 5 bases from V and 7 from J; bases not matched to a gene: 12. From germline, CDR1 is MNHEY and CDR2 SMNVEV (reference sequence). The CDR3 contains 15 residues. The CDR3 coding sequence is TGTGCCAGCAGTACCCTAGCGGGGCCAGCTGGGGAGCAGTACTTC. Translating it yields CASSTLAGPAGEQYF.

CDR3 in amino acids: CASSEKVLVRYEQYF. DNA for the CDR3: TGTGCCAGCAGTGAAAAGGTCCTGGTTCGCTACGAGCAGTACTTC. The V call is TRBV2, the J call TRBJ2-7; no definite D call. Per germline, CDR1 SNHLY and CDR2 FYNNEI. V was shortened by 2 bases and J by 3 bases, with 14 bases between the two germline ends. The CDR3 runs to 15 residues.

This clone was seen more than once but under ten times. This sequence joins TRBV5-1 and TRBJ1-2; possible D gene TRBD1, 5 bases. Trimming took 1 base from V and 7 from J, leaving 5 bases between them. CDR3 length: 11 amino acids. Germline-derived CDR1 and CDR2 are SGHRS and YFSETQ. The CDR3 nucleotides read TGCGCCAGCAGCTTGCAGGGTGGCTACACCTTC. This sequence encodes CASSLQGGYTF.

V gene TRBV4-1 combines with J gene TRBJ2-5; 12 bases fit TRBD2. This CDR3 has 16 amino acids. Trimming at V came to 3 bases and at J to 3 bases, leaving 5 bases not matched to a gene. Looked up from germline, CDR1 is MGHRA and CDR2 is YSYEKL. The CDR3 is CASSQALAGGKETQYF. CDR3 nucleotide sequence: TGCGCCAGCAGCCAGGCTCTAGCGGGGGGGAAAGAGACCCAGTACTTC.

This clone was detected a few times. The chain employs TRBV3-1 (or the pseudogene TRBV3-2) and TRBJ2-7; TRBD1 is a possible D gene (6 bases). The CDR3 consists of 14 residues. V was clipped by 1 base and J by 2 bases, with 9 bases between them. Germline V gene data show CDR1 as LGHDT and CDR2 as YNNKEL (reference sequence). The CDR3 region has the DNA TGTGCCAGCAGCCAAGCTGGGGGCGCCTACGAGCAGTACTTC. Translation gives CASSQAGGAYEQYF.